The entry below describes one T cell receptor (beta chain). As yet, its antigen is unknown. CDR3 length: 13 amino acids. V was pared by 5 bases and J by 4 bases, with 10 bases between. CDR1 SEHNR and CDR2 FQNEAQ come from the germline V gene (reference sequence). The sample belongs to a study of shared clonotypes between healthy human individuals. Across the whole study: The study enrolled a couple of women and a few men aged 18 to 49. Whole-study findings and limits: Limited genetic and exposure-history diversity came from having few donors.

This table comes from immunoSEQ multiplex PCR, and its TCRdb copy is limited to in-frame clones, with some not included. The sample has about 2.4 million clones; over 85% are singletons. The J gene is TRBJ2-3, the V gene TRBV7-9; D unresolved. Sequenced sample: naive CD4+ T cells from PBMCs. Subset denoted: CD45RA+ positively selected. The sequence was obtained from a man in his late teens or twenties in good health. Some clones in this sample may be carry-over from other donors' samples. Here the CDR3 DNA reads TGTGCCAGCAGCGGATCCCCCGCAGATACGCAGTATTTT. Translated: CASSGSPADTQYF.